The entry below gives a single T cell receptor (beta chain) sequence along with its context. Its cognate antigen is unknown. This may be a read error, as it is one base from a much larger clone. The CDR3 end shows no conserved phenylalanine or tryptophan, and so a read error is likely. The library was built from about 0.4 ug RNA with molecular barcoded adaptors for alpha/delta and beta/gamma chains. TCRdb itself ran the reads through MiXCR, one entry per CDR3 protein. The data hold approximately 40,000 distinct CDR3 sequences, with roughly an eighth observed a single time. The data are from a study of read filtering for tumor transcriptome and immune sequencing. The overall study: Transcriptome libraries were built from DNase-treated RNA.

The V segment lost 4 bases and the J segment 6 bases; nucleotides outside the gene matches: 6. Germline CDR1 is SGDLS and CDR2 is YYNGEE. The CDR3 loop spans 15 amino acids. General study findings and limits: IR-seq captured clonotypes deeper and more reliably than RNA-seq.

The source of this sequence is a donor older than 35 with multiple myeloma. The sequenced material came from a population of CD138-negative cells sorted from bone marrow. The chain links TRBV9 to TRBJ2-1; TRBD2 matches 11 bases. Written as DNA, the CDR3 is TGTGCCAGCAGCCCGCGACTAGCGGGGATCAATGAGCAGTTCCTC. This sequence encodes CASSPRLAGINEQFL.